The 16 T cell receptor beta chains below were found in one sample sequenced in a study of blood T cells in healthy people across ages. A second PCR of roughly 7 to 11 cycles used a sample-barcoded 5' primer and a J-beta primer mix. TCRdb itself ran the 5' RACE reads through MiXCR, one entry per CDR3 protein. The sample has around 990,000 distinct CDR3 sequences, 35% to 45% seen once; the top ten hold about 12%. The sample was blood. These receptors were obtained from a man aged 18 to 30 in good health.

A remark on this clonotype: Likely a read error: the CDR3 ends without its conserved phenylalanine or tryptophan. The V call is TRBV30, the J call TRBJ2-1; D is undetermined. CDR1 and CDR2 from the germline V gene are GTSNPN and SVGIG (reference sequence). Deletions cut 4 bases from V and 3 bases from J, with 16 bases between. This CDR3 is 15 amino acids long. CDR3: CAWKVSTNNYNEQFS. In DNA, the CDR3 is TGTGCCTGGAAGGTCAGCACCAATAACTACAATGAGCAGTTCTCC.

The chain recombines TRBV5-6 with TRBJ2-1; no clear D gene. Trimming stripped 0 bases from V and 5 bases from J, with 9 bases between. From germline, CDR1 is SGHDT and CDR2 YYEEEE. The CDR3 has 14 amino acids. CDR3 nucleotide sequence: TGTGCCAGCAGCTTGGGAGTCTGGAACAATGAGCAGTTCTTC. Amino acids: CASSLGVWNNEQFF.

This clonotype turned up a few times. This chain joins TRBV4-2 and TRBJ2-3, with 8 bases lining up with TRBD2. The V gene's germline CDR1 is LGHNA and CDR2 YNFKEQ. The V and J ends lost 4 bases and 5 bases, in that order; junction bases with no gene match: 8. This CDR3 spans 15 amino acids. CDR3 nucleotides: TGTGCCAGCAGCCCGGGCGGGGGGTACGAAGATACGCAGTATTTT. Its translation is CASSPGGGYEDTQYF.

This clonotype has a handful of counts. This chain links TRBV29-1 with TRBJ2-3; either TRBD1 or TRBD2 may supply D (6 bases each). The V end was cut by 4 bases, the J end by 3 bases, with 14 bases between. The CDR3 extends over 14 amino acids. Germline assignment: CDR1 SQVTM and CDR2 ANQGSEA. CDR3 DNA sequence: TGCAGCGTTGGAGGCGGGACATGGACAGATACGCAGTATTTT. It translates to CSVGGGTWTDTQYF.

To note about this clonotype: Sequence at one end of the junction differs from germline and may be a read error. The chain carries TRBV3-1 and TRBJ1-1; TRBD1 matches 9 bases. The germline gives CDR1 LGHDT, CDR2 YNNKEL (reference sequence). The CDR3 totals 15 residues. CDR3 DNA: TGTGCCAGCAGCCTAACACGACAGGGGGGGACTGAGGCTTTCTTT. This codes for CASSLTRQGGTEAFF.

This rearrangement joins TRBV6-5 to TRBJ1-1; 8 bases line up with TRBD1. V was pared by 0 bases and J by 6 bases, with 6 bases of the junction left unmatched. CDR3 length equals 15 residues. Per the germline V gene, CDR1 is MNHEY and CDR2 is SVGAGI. CDR3 loop: CASSYSAAGGPEAFF. The CDR3 DNA sequence: TGTGCCAGCAGTTACTCGGCGGCAGGGGGCCCTGAAGCTTTCTTT.

The J gene is TRBJ1-5, the V gene TRBV20-1; the D is unclear. Germline assignment: CDR1 DFQATT and CDR2 SNEGSKA (reference sequence). V was shortened by 6 bases and J by 1 base, with 13 bases between the two germline ends. This CDR3 has 14 amino acids. The CDR3 nucleotides read TGCAGTGCGACGGGGTTGTACAGCAATCAGCCCCAGCATTTT. This encodes CSATGLYSNQPQHF.

This clonotype was seen ten or more times. V and J are TRBV27 and TRBJ2-1; D tentatively reads TRBD1 or TRBD2 (5 bases each). Between the trimmed V and J ends, which lost 5 bases and 4 bases, there was a span of 12 bases. Germline V gene sequence: CDR1 MNHEY, CDR2 SMNVEV (reference sequence). CDR3 length: 14 amino acids. The CDR3: CASSVGTAYNEQFF. DNA of the CDR3: TGTGCCAGCAGTGTCGGGACGGCTTACAATGAGCAGTTCTTC.

This clonotype has more than one count but fewer than ten. The chain is built from TRBV20-1 and TRBJ1-2, with D uncertain. Deletions cut 1 base from V and 4 bases from J, with 10 bases between. The CDR3 loop spans 13 amino acids. CDR1 and CDR2 from the germline V gene are DFQATT and SNEGSKA (reference sequence). The CDR3 nucleotides read TGCAGTGCTAGAGGTGTGGGTGGCTATGGCTACACCTTC. Encoded protein: CSARGVGGYGYTF.

This clonotype has just a few counts. The rearrangement uses TRBV7-2 and TRBJ1-1, with a possible D match to TRBD1 (5 bases). CDR3 length equals 15 residues. CDR1 and CDR2 (germline): SGHTA, FQGNSA. Trimming took off 4 bases at V and 2 bases at J, with 14 bases between the two ends. The CDR3 region has the DNA TGTGCCAGCAGCTCGGTCGCGACAGATAACACTGAAGCTTTCTTT. Its translation is CASSSVATDNTEAFF.

The V call is TRBV20-1, the J call TRBJ1-4; D ambiguous. This CDR3 has 12 amino acids. Germline lookup yields CDR1 DFQATT and CDR2 SNEGSKA (reference sequence). V shed 8 bases and J shed 3 bases, with 10 bases lying between them. This CDR3 reads CSTAGSNEKLFF. For the CDR3, the DNA is TGCAGTACAGCGGGGTCTAATGAAAAACTGTTTTTT.

The rearrangement uses TRBV12-3 or TRBV12-4 and TRBJ2-3; 8 bases are a match to TRBD1. This CDR3 contains 15 residues. Trimming at V came to 7 bases and at J to 0 bases, leaving 6 bases not matched to a gene. CDR3 DNA: TGTGCCAGCACCGCGTGGGACAGGAGCACAGATACGCAGTATTTT. This sequence encodes CASTAWDRSTDTQYF.

The chain couples TRBV20-1 to TRBJ2-3, with 11 bases matching TRBD2. The CDR3 has 15 amino acids. After removal of 4 bases from V and 2 bases from J, the junction contained 5 bases not matched to a gene. Germline V gives CDR1 DFQATT, CDR2 SNEGSKA (reference sequence). Here the CDR3 DNA reads TGCAGTGCTATCTCTAGCGGGGGGCCCACAGATACGCAGTATTTT. Encoded protein: CSAISSGGPTDTQYF.

The J gene is TRBJ1-2, the V gene TRBV5-1; D call uncertain. CDR1 is SGHRS, CDR2 YFSETQ, per germline. Trimming stripped 4 bases from V and 1 base from J, with 11 bases between. This CDR3 has 14 amino acids. The CDR3 reads CASSVSRGNYGYTF. In nucleotides, the CDR3 is TGCGCCAGCAGCGTGAGCCGGGGTAACTATGGCTACACCTTC.

CDR3 bases: TGTGCCAGCAGTTTCTCATGGGCAAGCACCTACAATGAGCAGTTCTTC. This translates into CASSFSWASTYNEQFF. The chain is built from TRBV28 and TRBJ2-1; D call uncertain. The germline V and J ends were trimmed by 3 bases and 2 bases, with 14 bases remaining between them. The CDR3 totals 16 residues. Germline loops: CDR1 MDHEN, CDR2 SYDVKM.

Points on this clonotype: One end of the junction is discordant with germline, which a read error may explain. The rearrangement uses TRBV7-3 and TRBJ2-7; TRBD2 aligns across 11 bases. Germline V lookup: CDR1 SGHTA, CDR2 FQGTGA. CDR3 size: 17 residues. The chain's CDR3 is CASSLIAGGPPYNEQYF. The DNA of the CDR3 is TGTGCCAGCAGTTTAATAGCGGGGGGGCCGCCCTACAATGAGCAGTACTTC.